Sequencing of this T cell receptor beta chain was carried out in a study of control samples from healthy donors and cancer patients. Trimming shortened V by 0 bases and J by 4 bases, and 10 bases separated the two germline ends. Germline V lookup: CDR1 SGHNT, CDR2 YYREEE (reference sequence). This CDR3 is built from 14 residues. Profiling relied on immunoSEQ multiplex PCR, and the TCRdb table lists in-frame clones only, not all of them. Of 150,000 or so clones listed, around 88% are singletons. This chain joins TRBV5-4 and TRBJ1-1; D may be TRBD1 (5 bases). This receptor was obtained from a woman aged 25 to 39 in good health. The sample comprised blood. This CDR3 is CASSLESRATEAFF. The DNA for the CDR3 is TGTGCCAGCAGCTTGGAGAGCAGGGCCACTGAAGCTTTCTTT.